A selection of T cell receptor beta chains follows, all from one sample in a study of cytomegalovirus exposure and HLA in healthy donors. TCRdb keeps only in-frame clones here, not all; method: immunoSEQ multiplex PCR. This table has about 91,000 clones, more than 70% appearing once. What was sequenced was PBMCs. These receptors were taken from a male donor in good health and CMV-seropositive. CDR3s include the opening cysteine and the closing phenylalanine or tryptophan. A D gene is named only where the DNA matches it firmly. Clone size appears in some rows only: once, few, many, or a class for an expanded clone.

>16|NA|TRBV14|TRBJ2-3|TRBD2
CASSQGTSFYTDTQYF
TGTGCCAGCAGCCAAGGGACTAGCTTTTACACAGATACGCAGTATTTT
>13|NA|TRBV15|TRBJ2-7|NA
CATTGDGTYEQYF
TGTGCCACCACGGGGGACGGGACCTACGAGCAGTACTTC
>17|NA|TRBV9|TRBJ2-1|TRBD2
CASSVTSGGLVDNEQFF
TGTGCCAGCAGCGTCACTAGCGGGGGTCTCGTGGACAATGAGCAGTTCTTC
>15|NA|TRBV30|TRBJ1-5|NA
CAWSARGGANQPQHF
TGTGCCTGGAGCGCCCGAGGGGGGGCCAATCAGCCCCAGCATTTT
>14|NA|TRBV7-2|TRBJ2-1|TRBD1
CASSSTGGYNEQFF
TGTGCCAGCAGCTCGACAGGGGGGTACAATGAGCAGTTCTTC
>12|few|TRBV6-1|TRBJ2-7|NA
CASQTVSYEQYF
TGTGCCAGCCAGACAGTCTCCTACGAGCAGTACTTC
>14|NA|TRBV27|TRBJ2-1|NA
CASSPTGWYNEQFF
TGTGCCAGCAGTCCCACGGGTTGGTACAATGAGCAGTTCTTC
>14|NA|TRBV18|TRBJ2-1|TRBD1
CASSPRAGQGEQFF
TGTGCCAGCTCACCGAGGGCGGGACAGGGAGAGCAGTTCTTC
>15|NA|TRBV6-1|TRBJ2-1|TRBD2
CASSEEAGGYNEQFF
TGTGCCAGCAGTGAAGAGGCGGGGGGGTACAATGAGCAGTTCTTC
>13|NA|TRBV19|TRBJ1-1|TRBD1
CASSTTGVNEAFF
TGTGCCAGTAGTACGACAGGGGTGAATGAAGCTTTCTTT
>15|NA|TRBV28|TRBJ2-6|NA
CASSPAADGANVLTF
TGTGCCAGCAGTCCCGCCGCGGATGGGGCCAACGTCCTGACTTTC
>17|few|TRBV18|TRBJ2-1|TRBD2
CASSPVVAGGPSNEQFF
TGTGCCAGCTCACCGGTTGTAGCGGGAGGGCCCTCCAATGAGCAGTTCTTC
>15|NA|TRBV7-9|TRBJ2-4|NA
CASSPRDLGRDIQYF
TGTGCCAGCAGCCCCCGGGACTTGGGGAGAGACATTCAGTACTTC
>15|NA|TRBV28|TRBJ1-1|NA
CASSLGTGLNTEAFF
TGTGCCAGCAGTTTAGGTACAGGCCTGAACACTGAAGCTTTCTTT